Listed here is a single T cell receptor beta chain. Its antigen is undetermined. These data belong to a study of PD-1 blockade in classical Hodgkin lymphoma. CDR3 size: 15 residues. The trim removed 2 bases at V and 3 bases at J, leaving 5 bases unmatched. The germline V gene has CDR1 GTSNPN and CDR2 SVGIG (reference sequence). Profiling relied on immunoSEQ multiplex PCR, and the TCRdb table lists in-frame clones only, not all of them. Of 96,000 or so clones in the sample, 85% to 95% were seen once. Noted time point: cycle 4 day 1 (C4D1), after less than 7 weeks of nivolumab. Following autologous stem cell transplantation, relapse occurred in every patient, and exposure to brentuximab vedotin varied. Points from the study as a whole: Compared with healthy donors, newly diagnosed patients reportedly showed lower baseline TCR diversity.

This receptor was taken from a human donor with classical Hodgkin lymphoma. The rearrangement links TRBV30 to TRBJ2-2; 8 bases map to TRBD1. This specimen was peripheral blood mononuclear cells (PBMCs), taken before the fourth cycle of nivolumab. DNA of the CDR3: TGTGCCTGGAGTATAGGACAGGGCTACACCGGGGAGCTGTTTTTT. This sequence encodes CAWSIGQGYTGELFF.